The present TCR beta chain was sequenced within a study of human T cells and chemical hapten exposure. Study as a whole: In the sensitization step, 2% DPC was placed on 2 cm by 2 cm of upper inner arm skin.

V trimming: 0 bases; J trimming: 5 bases; junction bases outside the gene matches: 13. This CDR3 contains 18 residues. CDR1 and CDR2 from the germline V gene are MNHEY and SVGAGI. Time point: pre-sensitization, week 0. Treatment here: therapeutic diphenylcyclopropenone sensitization with weekly scalp DPC. One entry per CDR3 protein results from TCRdb running MiXCR on the RACE reads. The data contain about 380,000 distinct CDR3 sequences, roughly 5% of them singletons. This receptor was obtained from a woman aged 45-65 years with alopecia areata. Some clones in this sample may be carry-over from other donors' samples. The J gene is TRBJ2-3, the V gene TRBV6-5; 8 bases are a match to TRBD2. This specimen was whole blood, taken in connection with sensitization to the hapten diphenylcyclopropenone (DPC). In DNA, the CDR3 is TGTGCCAGCAGTTACTCCAGTAGATCGGGGGGGCAAGGAGATACGCAGTATTTT. As protein: CASSYSSRSGGQGDTQYF.